This passage covers 7 T cell receptor beta chains from one sample sequenced in a study of post-analysis software for immune sequencing data. Unique molecular identifiers were built into the TCR beta cDNA libraries. TCRdb re-called the PCR reads with MiXCR, one entry per CDR3 protein. The sample consists of fewer than 550,000 distinct CDR3 sequences, roughly 34% of them appearing once. No cognate antigen is known for these TCRs. Study-level results: Compared with controls, patients had more of 4 to 6 TRBV segments, including TRBV5-6, TRBV5-1 and TRBV20-1.

Sequenced: blood. The receptors originated from a girl aged 2-17 years with multiple sclerosis.

The V gene is TRBV2, the J gene TRBJ1-2; weak D call: TRBD1 (6 bases). The V gene lost 2 bases and the J gene lost 5 bases, with 9 bases spanning the gap. Germline V CDR1 and CDR2: SNHLY, FYNNEI. The CDR3 runs 13 residues. The CDR3 sequence is CASSERQGYGYTF. The DNA of the CDR3 is TGTGCCAGCAGTGAAAGGCAGGGGTATGGCTACACCTTC.

In nucleotides, the CDR3 is TGTGCCAGCAGCCAAGAGTGGACAGGGCTTTCCTACGAGCAGTACTTC. Translated, it gives CASSQEWTGLSYEQYF. The chain is built from TRBV14 and TRBJ2-7; 8 nucleotides match TRBD1. The CDR3 has 16 amino acids. Germline trimming cut 0 bases from V and 1 base from J; bases unmatched to any gene: 5. Germline V gene lookup returns CDR1 SGHDN and CDR2 FVKESK.

The rearrangement links TRBV20-1 to TRBJ2-5; 9 bases match TRBD1. This CDR3 contains 12 residues. Germline loops: CDR1 DFQATT, CDR2 SNEGSKA (reference sequence). The V segment lost 2 bases and the J segment 6 bases; nucleotides outside the gene matches: 1. The CDR3 nucleotides read TGCAGTGCTAGAAACAGGGGGCAGACCCAGTACTTC. It is translated as CSARNRGQTQYF.

The rearrangement links TRBV6-2 or TRBV6-3 to TRBJ2-3; maybe TRBD2 (5 bases). Per the germline V gene, CDR1 is MNHEY and CDR2 is SVGEGT. Trimming stripped 0 bases from V and 3 bases from J, with 13 bases between. The CDR3 totals 16 residues. The CDR3 loop is CASSYSSSRRTDTQYF. The CDR3 coding sequence is TGTGCCAGCAGTTACTCATCGAGCAGGAGGACAGATACGCAGTATTTT.

This clonotype has just a few counts. This chain connects TRBV7-3 to TRBJ2-6; possible D gene TRBD1, 6 bases. This CDR3 contains 15 residues. Germline CDR1 is SGHTA and CDR2 is FQGTGA. Trimming stripped 4 bases from V and 1 base from J, with 8 bases between. As DNA, the CDR3 is TGTGCCAGCAGCTCCGGACAGTCTGGGGCCAACGTCCTGACTTTC. This encodes CASSSGQSGANVLTF. The variable domain in full, with the rest retrieved from reference TRBV7-3 and TRBJ2-6, is GAGVSQTPSNKVTEKGKYVELRCDPISGHTALYWYRQSLGQGPEFLIYFQGTGAADDSGLPNDRFFAVRPEGSVSTLKIQRTERGDSAVYLCASSSGQSGANVLTFGAGSRLTVL.

The chain employs TRBV7-2 and TRBJ1-5; D is unclear. There are 14 residues in the CDR3. Trimming shortened V by 1 base and J by 3 bases, and 7 bases separated the two germline ends. CDR1 is SGHTA and CDR2 is FQGNSA in the germline V gene. The CDR3 DNA sequence: TGTGCCAGCAGCTTAGGGCACACCAATCAGCCCCAGCATTTT. It encodes CASSLGHTNQPQHF.

This clonotype was found many times. V gene TRBV6-4 combines with J gene TRBJ2-3; D not resolved. Germline values: CDR1 MRHNA, CDR2 SNTAGT. V lost 6 bases and J lost 2, with 12 bases in between. CDR3 length: 14 residues. The CDR3 sequence: CASSRLGTTDTQYF. In DNA form, the CDR3 reads TGTGCCAGCAGCCGGTTAGGAACCACAGATACGCAGTATTTT.